This entry describes one T cell receptor (beta chain). Original methodology: Reference gene primer amplification yielded estimated nucleated cell counts. The method was immunoSEQ multiplex PCR; TCRdb's version includes in-frame clones alone and lacks a portion of them. D and trimming come from the DNA, and the V and J calls and clone size come from that table. The sample comprises a few hundred thousand clones, about 91% of which are singletons, and 0.95% to 1.5% rests with the top ten. The sample originates from a study of blood T cell repertoires in COVID-19. Looking at the study overall: COVID-19 samples collected from the United States, Italy and Spain covered acute and convalescent phases.

V was cut by 0 bases and J by 7 bases, with 19 bases left in between. This CDR3 is built from 16 residues. The germline V gene encodes CDR1 SGHRS and CDR2 YFSETQ. The chain joins TRBV5-1 to TRBJ1-2, with D tentatively TRBD1 (6 bases). The sequence was obtained from a human donor in a cohort exposed to, infected with or recovered from COVID-19 (not recorded which). The donor label of this sample is uncertain. The sequenced sample consisted of PBMCs or T cells enriched from blood (not recorded which). In nucleotides, the CDR3 is TGCGCCAGCAGCTTGGAGGTAGCAGGGGAGAACCTTGGCTACACCTTC. This gives the protein CASSLEVAGENLGYTF.